This is a list of T cell receptor beta chains from one sample in a study of T cells in tuberculosis. TCRdb's copy holds only in-frame clones and misses some; the assay was immunoSEQ multiplex PCR. Among more than 70,000 clones listed, about nine tenths were seen once. The sequenced sample consisted of CD1b-GMM tetramer-negative cells sorted from PBMCs. Source of these receptors: an adult woman with latent tuberculosis. Each CDR3 is given with its conserved first and last residue. The D gene is left open where the match is weak. Where a row states a size, it is once, few, many or the class of an expanded clone; other rows omit it.

V gene: TRBV18; D gene: -; clone size: -; J gene: TRBJ1-2; CDR3 DNA: TGTGCCAGCTCACCACTGACGGGCCCGGGGAGCTATGGCTACACCTTC; CDR3 protein: CASSPLTGPGSYGYTF
V gene: TRBV7-2; D gene: -; clone size: -; J gene: TRBJ1-1; CDR3 DNA: TGTGCCAGCAGCTTAAGGGGAGGCACTGAAGCTTTCTTT; CDR3 protein: CASSLRGGTEAFF
V gene: TRBV11-2; D gene: -; clone size: -; J gene: TRBJ1-1; CDR3 DNA: TGTGCCAGCAGCTTAAATCACGGGATTCGGGAGGGTGAAGCTTTCTTT; CDR3 protein: CASSLNHGIREGEAFF
V gene: TRBV7-6; D gene: TRBD2; clone size: few; J gene: TRBJ2-5; CDR3 DNA: TGTGCCAGCAGCCATGCAGCGCGGGGGAGACGACAAGAGACCCAGTACTTC; CDR3 protein: CASSHAARGRRQETQYF
V gene: TRBV7-9; D gene: -; clone size: -; J gene: TRBJ1-1; CDR3 DNA: TGTGCCAGCAGCTTAGCGGGCCCGGCGCACACTGAAGCTTTCTTT; CDR3 protein: CASSLAGPAHTEAFF
V gene: TRBV13; D gene: TRBD2; clone size: -; J gene: TRBJ2-3; CDR3 DNA: TGTGCCAGCAGCCGGGGACTAGCGGGGAGCAACACAGATACGCAGTATTTT; CDR3 protein: CASSRGLAGSNTDTQYF
V gene: TRBV6-1; D gene: TRBD1; clone size: once; J gene: TRBJ2-7; CDR3 DNA: TGTGCCAGCAGTGAAGCTCCGGGACAGAGATACGAGCAGTACTTC; CDR3 protein: CASSEAPGQRYEQYF
V gene: TRBV21-1; D gene: -; clone size: -; J gene: TRBJ1-1; CDR3 DNA: TGTGCCAGCAGCAGCAGGGGGTGGGTCACTGAAGCTTTCTTT; CDR3 protein: CASSSRGWVTEAFF
V gene: TRBV18; D gene: -; clone size: -; J gene: TRBJ2-7; CDR3 DNA: TGTGCCAGCTCACCATCTAGCTTGGGTTACGAGCAGTACTTC; CDR3 protein: CASSPSSLGYEQYF
V gene: TRBV15; D gene: -; clone size: -; J gene: TRBJ1-2; CDR3 DNA: TGTGCCACCAGCAGAGGTCCAGGGAACTATGGCTACACCTTC; CDR3 protein: CATSRGPGNYGYTF
V gene: TRBV13; D gene: -; clone size: -; J gene: TRBJ1-1; CDR3 DNA: TGTGCCAGCAGCTTAGGTTCAGGAACCATTGAAGCTTTCTTT; CDR3 protein: CASSLGSGTIEAFF
V gene: TRBV10-3; D gene: TRBD2; clone size: -; J gene: TRBJ2-1; CDR3 DNA: TGTGCCATCAGGACCCTTAGCGGGGGCCCTTACAATGAGCAGTTCTTC; CDR3 protein: CAIRTLSGGPYNEQFF
V gene: TRBV6-6; D gene: TRBD2; clone size: once; J gene: TRBJ2-5; CDR3 DNA: TGTGCCAGCAGAAGACTAGCGGGGGGGCCTAGGACCCAGTACTTC; CDR3 protein: CASRRLAGGPRTQYF
V gene: TRBV7-2; D gene: TRBD1; clone size: -; J gene: TRBJ1-2; CDR3 DNA: TGTGCCAGCAGCAGATGGGACAGGGGGGACGGCTACACCTTC; CDR3 protein: CASSRWDRGDGYTF
V gene: TRBV4-1; D gene: -; clone size: -; J gene: TRBJ2-7; CDR3 DNA: TGCGCCAGCAGCCAAGTAATAAACAACTACGAGCAGTACTTC; CDR3 protein: CASSQVINNYEQYF
V gene: TRBV2; D gene: TRBD1; clone size: -; J gene: TRBJ1-5; CDR3 DNA: TGTGCCAGCGGCCTAGATGGGACAGGGGATCGCAATCAGCCCCAGCATTTT; CDR3 protein: CASGLDGTGDRNQPQHF
V gene: TRBV28; D gene: TRBD2; clone size: -; J gene: TRBJ2-5; CDR3 DNA: TGTGCCAGCAGCTCAACTAGCGGGGGTTACCAAGAGACCCAGTACTTC; CDR3 protein: CASSSTSGGYQETQYF
V gene: TRBV25-1; D gene: TRBD1; clone size: once; J gene: TRBJ1-4; CDR3 DNA: TGTGCCAGCCAAGGGACAGATGAAAAACTGTTTTTT; CDR3 protein: CASQGTDEKLFF
V gene: TRBV5-5; D gene: -; clone size: -; J gene: TRBJ1-4; CDR3 DNA: TGTGCCAGCAGCTTGGGGGAGGGAGCTAATGAAAAACTGTTTTTT; CDR3 protein: CASSLGEGANEKLFF
V gene: TRBV6-1; D gene: TRBD1; clone size: -; J gene: TRBJ2-1; CDR3 DNA: TGTGCCAGCAGCTCAGCCGGGACAGGGAGCTATGAGCAGTTCTTC; CDR3 protein: CASSSAGTGSYEQFF
V gene: TRBV7-2; D gene: TRBD1; clone size: -; J gene: TRBJ2-1; CDR3 DNA: TGTGCCAGCAGCTTCGGACAGGGTAATTCCTACAATGAGCAGTTCTTC; CDR3 protein: CASSFGQGNSYNEQFF
V gene: TRBV6-6; D gene: -; clone size: -; J gene: TRBJ1-6; CDR3 DNA: TGTGCCAGCAGTTACTTACAGGGATTCCGCTCACCCCTCCACTTT; CDR3 protein: CASSYLQGFRSPLHF
V gene: TRBV18; D gene: -; clone size: -; J gene: TRBJ2-1; CDR3 DNA: TGTGCCAGCTCACCATTGACAGGCGCCTTCTATAATGAGCAGTTCTTC; CDR3 protein: CASSPLTGAFYNEQFF
V gene: TRBV19; D gene: -; clone size: -; J gene: TRBJ2-3; CDR3 DNA: TGTGCCAGTAGTATAGGATCGAGGGGGACCGCCCCGCAGTATTTT; CDR3 protein: CASSIGSRGTAPQYF
V gene: TRBV12-5; D gene: TRBD1; clone size: -; J gene: TRBJ2-1; CDR3 DNA: TGTGCTAGTGCAGGGGGCATTCGATACAATGAGCAGTTCTTC; CDR3 protein: CASAGGIRYNEQFF
V gene: TRBV7-2; D gene: -; clone size: -; J gene: TRBJ1-1; CDR3 DNA: TGTGCCAGCAGCTACAGGACAGTTGAAGCTTTCTTT; CDR3 protein: CASSYRTVEAFF
V gene: TRBV6-6; D gene: -; clone size: -; J gene: TRBJ1-5; CDR3 DNA: TGTGCCAGCACCGGGGTTAGCAATCAGCCCCAGCATTTT; CDR3 protein: CASTGVSNQPQHF
V gene: TRBV2; D gene: TRBD2; clone size: -; J gene: TRBJ2-1; CDR3 DNA: TGTGCCAGCAGTGCCGCTAGCGGGGCGTCCTACAATGAGCAGTTCTTC; CDR3 protein: CASSAASGASYNEQFF
V gene: TRBV19; D gene: -; clone size: -; J gene: TRBJ2-7; CDR3 DNA: TGTGCCAGTAGTCCCCTCCCAGGGGCCTCCTACGAGCAGTACTTC; CDR3 protein: CASSPLPGASYEQYF
V gene: TRBV4-2; D gene: -; clone size: -; J gene: TRBJ2-1; CDR3 DNA: TGTGCCAGCAGCCAAGTCGCCGGGAGCTCCTACAATGAGCAGTTCTTC; CDR3 protein: CASSQVAGSSYNEQFF
V gene: TRBV7-6; D gene: -; clone size: -; J gene: TRBJ1-4; CDR3 DNA: TGTGCCAGCAGCCCCGGCACCGGACAGGAAAAACTGTTTTTT; CDR3 protein: CASSPGTGQEKLFF
V gene: TRBV5-4; D gene: TRBD2; clone size: -; J gene: TRBJ2-7; CDR3 DNA: TGTGCCAGCAGCGGCCGGGCTAAGCGGGGGGGCTCCTACGAGCAGTACTTC; CDR3 protein: CASSGRAKRGGSYEQYF
V gene: TRBV11-3; D gene: TRBD2; clone size: -; J gene: TRBJ2-1; CDR3 DNA: TGTGCCAGCAGCTGGCGGGGGGCCCCCGGGGGTGAGCAGTTCTTC; CDR3 protein: CASSWRGAPGGEQFF
V gene: TRBV7-2; D gene: -; clone size: -; J gene: TRBJ2-5; CDR3 DNA: TGTGCCAGCAGCTTGGCTAGCCAAGAGACCCAGTACTTC; CDR3 protein: CASSLASQETQYF
V gene: TRBV7-6; D gene: TRBD1; clone size: -; J gene: TRBJ2-5; CDR3 DNA: TGTGCCAGCAGCGCCCAACAGGGGATTTTTGGAGAGACCCAGTACTTC; CDR3 protein: CASSAQQGIFGETQYF
V gene: TRBV2; D gene: TRBD1; clone size: -; J gene: TRBJ1-5; CDR3 DNA: TGTGCCAGCAGTTACGGGACAGATAGCAATCAGCCCCAGCATTTT; CDR3 protein: CASSYGTDSNQPQHF
V gene: TRBV5-4; D gene: TRBD1; clone size: -; J gene: TRBJ2-3; CDR3 DNA: TGTGCCAGCAGCTCCTACAGGGGTGGCACAGATACGCAGTATTTT; CDR3 protein: CASSSYRGGTDTQYF
V gene: TRBV5-1; D gene: TRBD1; clone size: -; J gene: TRBJ2-7; CDR3 DNA: TGCGCCAGCAGCTGGACAGGGGGAACCTACGAGCAGTACTTC; CDR3 protein: CASSWTGGTYEQYF
V gene: TRBV27; D gene: -; clone size: -; J gene: TRBJ2-3; CDR3 DNA: TGTGCCAGCAACGAGGCTCCGCTTTCTAGCACAGATACGCAGTATTTT; CDR3 protein: CASNEAPLSSTDTQYF
V gene: TRBV6-1; D gene: -; clone size: -; J gene: TRBJ2-1; CDR3 DNA: TGTGCCAGCATCGAACAGGGCTCCTACAATGAGCAGTTCTTC; CDR3 protein: CASIEQGSYNEQFF
V gene: TRBV2; D gene: TRBD2; clone size: -; J gene: TRBJ2-3; CDR3 DNA: TGTGCCAGCAGTGGACTAGCGGGGGTGGGAGATACGCAGTATTTT; CDR3 protein: CASSGLAGVGDTQYF
V gene: TRBV5-1; D gene: -; clone size: -; J gene: TRBJ2-5; CDR3 DNA: TGCGCCAGCAGCCCCGCCGGGCAAGAGACCCAGTACTTC; CDR3 protein: CASSPAGQETQYF
V gene: TRBV9; D gene: TRBD1; clone size: -; J gene: TRBJ1-5; CDR3 DNA: TGTGCCAGCAGCGTAGGGACAGGGGGAATGGGTCAGCCCCAGCATTTT; CDR3 protein: CASSVGTGGMGQPQHF